The rows below give T cell receptor beta chains drawn from one sample of a study of blood T cell repertoires in COVID-19. Generated by immunoSEQ multiplex PCR, the TCRdb table keeps only in-frame clones and is missing some. The data show 140,000 to 150,000 clones, 84% seen once. The sequenced sample was PBMCs or T cells enriched from blood (not recorded which). The receptors here all came from a woman in her fifties or sixties who had been exposed to COVID-19. CDR3s include the opening cysteine and the closing phenylalanine or tryptophan. D genes are given only for firm matches. Clone size is stated in some rows and not others, as once, few, many or a class when expanded.

v_gene	abundance	d_gene	len	j_gene	CDR3nt	CDR3aa
TRBV11-1	NA	NA	13	TRBJ2-4	TGTGCCAGCAGCTTACTTCGAGAAAACATTCAGTACTTC	CASSLLRENIQYF
TRBV30	NA	NA	11	TRBJ2-3	TGTGCCTCAAGGACTAAGGATACGCAGTATTTT	CASRTKDTQYF
TRBV7-2	few	NA	14	TRBJ1-5	TGTGCCAGCAGCCCCCAATCAGGGTCTCAGCCCCAGCATTTT	CASSPQSGSQPQHF
TRBV10-3	NA	NA	15	TRBJ1-4	TGTGCCATCAGTGAGGTTAGAGCAACTAATGAAAAACTGTTTTTT	CAISEVRATNEKLFF
TRBV11-2	NA	NA	13	TRBJ1-6	TGTGCCAGCAGCTTAGACGCCGGGACTCCCCTCCACTTT	CASSLDAGTPLHF
TRBV7-6	NA	NA	16	TRBJ1-2	TGTGCCAGCAGCTCAAGCCGTGAGGGAGGGTACGATGGCTACACCTTC	CASSSSREGGYDGYTF
TRBV7-9	NA	NA	17	TRBJ2-1	TGTGCCAGCAGCTTAGAGGAGACTACCCGCTCCTACAATGAGCAGTTCTTC	CASSLEETTRSYNEQFF
TRBV5-4	NA	NA	16	TRBJ1-1	TGTGCCAGCAGCCTGCCCTGGTCGGTCGGGAACACTGAAGCTTTCTTT	CASSLPWSVGNTEAFF
TRBV6-5	once	NA	13	TRBJ1-1	TGTGCCAGCCAGCGAGGGGAGGGTCATGAAGCTTTCTTT	CASQRGEGHEAFF
TRBV11-2	NA	TRBD2	15	TRBJ2-7	TGTGCCAGCAGACCTAACCCGGGAGGGCCCTACGAGCAGTACTTC	CASRPNPGGPYEQYF
TRBV5-4	NA	TRBD1	16	TRBJ2-4	TGTGCCAGCAGCGGAACCGGGACAGGGGTCGGAAACATTCAGTACTTC	CASSGTGTGVGNIQYF
TRBV4-1	NA	NA	18	TRBJ1-4	TGCGCCAGCAGCCAATTTATTAGGGGGGGGGCAACTAATGAAAAACTGTTTTTT	CASSQFIRGGATNEKLFF
TRBV7-9	NA	NA	15	TRBJ1-1	TGTGCCAGCAGCTCCCTCGGCGGCTTAGGCACTGAAGCTTTCTTT	CASSSLGGLGTEAFF
TRBV18	NA	NA	13	TRBJ1-1	TGTGCCAGCTCAAGGGACACAAACACTGAAGCTTTCTTT	CASSRDTNTEAFF
TRBV19	NA	NA	15	TRBJ1-5	TGTGCCAGTAGTATCGCGAAGGGGCCCAATCAGCCCCAGCATTTT	CASSIAKGPNQPQHF
TRBV27	NA	NA	13	TRBJ2-7	TGTGCCAGCAGCCGTTACCCTGAGTACGAGCAGTACTTC	CASSRYPEYEQYF
TRBV11-2	NA	TRBD2	15	TRBJ2-5	TGTGCCAGCAGCCGAGGGACTAGCGGGAAAGAGACCCAGTACTTC	CASSRGTSGKETQYF
TRBV9	NA	TRBD2	16	TRBJ2-2	TGTGCCAGCAGCCCCTCGGGGCTAGCGGAAGCCGCAGGGCTGTTTTTT	CASSPSGLAEAAGLFF
TRBV11-2	NA	TRBD1	18	TRBJ1-2	TGTGCCAGCAGCTTAGTAATAACAGGGGGCGCTGGAAACTATGGCTACACCTTC	CASSLVITGGAGNYGYTF
TRBV29-1	NA	NA	11	TRBJ1-1	TGCAGCGTTTATCCTCAGGCTGGAGCTTTCTTT	CSVYPQAGAFF
TRBV9	NA	TRBD1	16	TRBJ2-7	TGTGCCAGCAGCGTAAACACAGGGGGTGCTTCCTACGAGCAGTACTTC	CASSVNTGGASYEQYF
TRBV11-3	few	NA	14	TRBJ1-1	TGTGCCAGCAGCTTGGGACACGGACTCACTGAAGCTTTCTTT	CASSLGHGLTEAFF
TRBV5-4	NA	NA	14	TRBJ2-2	TGTGCCAGCAGCGCGGGCATCCCCACCGGGGAGCTGTTTTTT	CASSAGIPTGELFF
TRBV5-4	NA	TRBD1	13	TRBJ1-2	TGTGCCAGCAGCTTGGCACCGGGACAGGCTTACACCTTC	CASSLAPGQAYTF
TRBV4-1	NA	NA	15	TRBJ1-4	TGCGCCAGCAGCCTGCGGATTGGGACAACTGAAAAACTGTTTTTT	CASSLRIGTTEKLFF
TRBV30	NA	TRBD1	13	TRBJ1-1	TGTGTCGGAGACAGGGGTAGGAACACTGAAGCTTTCTTT	CVGDRGRNTEAFF
TRBV10-3	NA	NA	14	TRBJ1-5	TGTGCCATCAGTGAGTCGGGGCAGCCTCAGCCCCAGCATTTT	CAISESGQPQPQHF
TRBV7-8	NA	TRBD2	16	TRBJ2-1	TGTGCCAGCAGCTTAGAGGGACTAGCGTACAATGAAGGGCAGTTCTTC	CASSLEGLAYNEGQFF
TRBV7-9	NA	NA	13	TRBJ2-5	TGTGCCAGCAGCTCACAGGGATGGGAGACCCAGTACTTC	CASSSQGWETQYF
TRBV5-1	once	NA	15	TRBJ1-1	TGCGCCAGCAGCTTGAGGACGGGGAGATCAACTGAAGCTTTCTTT	CASSLRTGRSTEAFF
TRBV7-2	NA	TRBD2	17	TRBJ2-1	TGTGCCAGCAGCTTAGTCGCTCGGACTAGCGGAAACAATGAGCAGTTCTTC	CASSLVARTSGNNEQFF
TRBV13	NA	NA	14	TRBJ1-4	TGTGCCAGCAGCTCAACCGGGTCCGGCTACAAACTGTTTTTT	CASSSTGSGYKLFF
TRBV4-1	once	TRBD2	17	TRBJ2-7	TGCGCCAGCAGCCAAGACGCAACTAGGGGAGGGTTGTACGAGCAGTACTTC	CASSQDATRGGLYEQYF
TRBV5-1	NA	NA	13	TRBJ1-3	TGCGCCAGCAGCTCGTCGAGAGGAAACACCATATATTTT	CASSSSRGNTIYF
TRBV10-3	NA	NA	16	TRBJ1-2	TGTGCCATCAGTGAACGGGGACATCCTATTAACTATGGCTACACCTTC	CAISERGHPINYGYTF
TRBV4-1	NA	NA	13	TRBJ2-5	TGCGCCAGCAGCCAAGTGGGGCTAGAGACCCAGTACTTC	CASSQVGLETQYF
TRBV19	NA	TRBD2	15	TRBJ2-5	TGTGCCAGTAGTCCGGGACTAGCGGCCCAAGAGACCCAGTACTTC	CASSPGLAAQETQYF
TRBV3-1/TRBV3-2	NA	NA	12	TRBJ1-2	TGTGCCAGCAGGACAGCTAACTATGGCTACACCTTC	CASRTANYGYTF
TRBV5-1	NA	TRBD2	15	TRBJ2-5	TGCGCCAGCGTACGGGGTAGCGGGGGCGGAGAGACCCAGTACTTC	CASVRGSGGGETQYF
TRBV30	NA	NA	14	TRBJ2-7	TGTGCCTGGCTCTTGGGGGCAGGGAAGGGCGAGCAGTACTTC	CAWLLGAGKGEQYF
TRBV19	NA	NA	14	TRBJ1-2	TGTGCCAGTAATTCGCGCAGGGCCGGCTATGGCTACACCTTC	CASNSRRAGYGYTF
TRBV11-2	NA	TRBD1	15	TRBJ2-5	TGTGCCAGCAGCCCGCGGACAGGGGGGGAGGAGACCCAGTACTTC	CASSPRTGGEETQYF
TRBV6-2/TRBV6-3	NA	TRBD2	15	TRBJ2-7	TGTGCCAGCAGTAACCCCGTAGCGGGAGCGGGGGAGCAGTACTTC	CASSNPVAGAGEQYF
TRBV24-1	NA	TRBD2	16	TRBJ2-1	TGTGCCACCAGTAACTCACTAGCGGGATCCTACAATGAGCAGTTCTTC	CATSNSLAGSYNEQFF
TRBV9	NA	NA	15	TRBJ1-6	TGTGCCAGCAGCGTAGGCGGACAGAGGGGTTCACCCCTCCACTTT	CASSVGGQRGSPLHF
TRBV20-1	few	NA	11	TRBJ2-5	TGCAGTGCTAGGTCGCAAGAGACCCAGTACTTC	CSARSQETQYF
TRBV2	NA	NA	14	TRBJ2-7	TGTGCCAGCAGTGTTAGGGAGAGCTCCTACGAGCAGTACTTC	CASSVRESSYEQYF
TRBV5-4	NA	NA	16	TRBJ1-4	TGTGCCAGCAGCTTGGGGGCCGGCTCAACTAATGAAAAACTGTTTTTT	CASSLGAGSTNEKLFF